The source of this TCR beta chain is a study of shared clonotypes between healthy human individuals. The repertoire was sequenced with immunoSEQ multiplex PCR; TCRdb's copy has only in-frame clones and lacks some. The repertoire holds roughly 2.4 million clones, approximately 94% seen once, with 0.1% to 0.15% in the top ten. As to this clone: The identical CDR3 is also encoded by other nucleotide sequences in the sample.

The sequence was collected from a man aged 18 to 29 in good health. Sample: naive CD4+ T cells sorted from blood. Sample subset: CD45RA+ positively selected.

This CDR3 reads CASSIDRVYGYTF. The CDR3 DNA follows: TGTGCCAGTAGTATAGATCGGGTCTATGGCTACACCTTC. The V gene is TRBV19, the J gene TRBJ1-2; D call uncertain. Trimming left V 0 bases short and J 4 bases short, with 6 bases between. The CDR3 consists of 13 residues. Germline V gene lookup returns CDR1 LNHDA and CDR2 SQIVND (reference sequence). The entire variable domain, with the rest obtained from reference TRBV19 and TRBJ1-2, is as follows: DGGITQSPKYLFRKEGQNVTLSCEQNLNHDAMYWYRQDPGQGLRLIYYSQIVNDFQKGDIAEGYSVSREKKESFPLTVTSAQKNPTAFYLCASSIDRVYGYTFGSGTRLTVV.